One and the same sample provided the 3 T cell receptor beta chains below, sequenced in a study of blood T cell repertoires in COVID-19. This table comes from immunoSEQ multiplex PCR, and its TCRdb copy is limited to in-frame clones, with some not included. The profile shows about 210,000 clones, approximately 83% of them singletons. Input material: peripheral blood. These receptor sequences come from a woman between 35 and 50 years old with active or convalescent COVID-19.

In this sample, this clone turned up once. The V and J genes are TRBV19 and TRBJ2-5, with 10 bases lining up with TRBD2. There are 16 residues in the CDR3. The V gene's germline CDR1 is LNHDA and CDR2 SQIVND (reference sequence). The ends lost 8 bases at V and 1 base at J; junction bases unmatched: 10. As DNA, the CDR3 is TGTGCCAGTCGCATGAGGGCTAGCGGGGGCCAAGAGACCCAGTACTTC. This encodes CASRMRASGGQETQYF.

V gene TRBV11-3 combines with J gene TRBJ2-7, with 8 bases that match TRBD1. The junction had 15 bases not matched to a gene; V was cut back by 4 bases and J by 7 bases. Germline V gene data show CDR1 as SGHNT and CDR2 as YENEEA. This CDR3 region has 16 residues. The CDR3 nucleotides read TGTGCCAGCAGCTCACCGGGACAGGTAAACTCGTGGGAGCAGTACTTC. This codes for CASSSPGQVNSWEQYF.

The chain uses TRBV28 and TRBJ1-6; D call uncertain. The CDR3 sequence is 12 residues long. Germline V gene lookup returns CDR1 MDHEN and CDR2 SYDVKM. V was shortened by 1 base and J by 11 bases, with 6 bases between the two germline ends. CDR3 sequence: CASSLSQPPLHF. The CDR3 nucleotides read TGTGCCAGCAGTTTATCACAACCACCCCTCCACTTT.